These T cell receptor beta chains were read from a single sample in a study of Graves' ophthalmopathy and Graves' hyperthyroidism. MiXCR, applied by TCRdb to the multiplex PCR reads, yields one record per CDR3 protein. The profile shows about 1.2 million distinct CDR3 sequences, less than 45% of them singletons. Source material: peripheral blood or thyroid tissue (not recorded which). The source is an adult man with Graves' hyperthyroidism. Both conserved end residues are part of each CDR3. D genes are given only for firm matches. Some rows mark clone size as missing; the rest say once, few, many or name a class of expanded clone.

size	D	V	J	DNA	CDR3
many	-	TRBV9	TRBJ2-5	TGTGCCAGCAGCGTAGCGGTGGCAGGCGGGGAGACCCAGTACTTC	CASSVAVAGGETQYF
few	TRBD2	TRBV12-3/TRBV12-4	TRBJ2-5	TGTGCCAGCAGTTGGGGGGGTTCGGGAGAGACCCAGTACTTC	CASSWGGSGETQYF
-	-	TRBV4-1	TRBJ2-7	TGCGCCAGCACTCTTTCTGACGGAAACTACGAGCAGTACTTC	CASTLSDGNYEQYF
many	-	TRBV11-2	TRBJ1-1	TGTGCCAGCAGCTTAGCGGCAGCCGGAACTGAAGCTTTCTTT	CASSLAAAGTEAFF
-	TRBD2	TRBV7-9	TRBJ2-7	TGTGCCAGCAGCTCCCCGAGCGGGGATTACGAGCAGTACTTC	CASSSPSGDYEQYF
few	TRBD1	TRBV3-1	TRBJ2-5	TGTGCCAGCAGCGGCCGGGACAGGGGAGAGACCCAGTACTTC	CASSGRDRGETQYF
-	-	TRBV2	TRBJ2-7	TGTGCCGTTTCCGGAATCTCCTACGAGCAGTACTTC	CAVSGISYEQYF
few	-	TRBV20-1	TRBJ1-2	TGCAGTGCTGTATCCTATGGCTACACCTTC	CSAVSYGYTF
many	-	TRBV20-1	TRBJ2-7	TGCAGTGCTAGTCCAGGGGTGGCCGAGCAGTACTTC	CSASPGVAEQYF
-	-	TRBV29-1	TRBJ2-5	TGCAGCGCCGAGGGGGGCGAGGAGACCCAGTACTTC	CSAEGGEETQYF
-	TRBD1	TRBV11-1	TRBJ2-5	TGTGCCTGCAGCGTTGTGTACCAGGGGGCAGGAGAGACCCAGTACTTC	CACSVVYQGAGETQYF
few	TRBD2	TRBV19	TRBJ2-7	TGTGCCAGTAGTATCCAGCGGGAGTACGAGCAGTACTTC	CASSIQREYEQYF
-	TRBD1	TRBV20-1	TRBJ1-5	TGCAGTGCTGGGACAGGTGCAAATCAGCCCCAGCATTTT	CSAGTGANQPQHF
many	-	TRBV11-2	TRBJ2-7	TGTGCCAGCAGCTGGGGCCCCTACGAGCAGTACTTC	CASSWGPYEQYF
-	-	TRBV2	TRBJ2-6	TGTGCCAGCAGTGAAATGGGGGCCAACGTCCTGACTTTC	CASSEMGANVLTF
-	-	TRBV18	TRBJ1-2	TGTGCCAGCTCACAACTTCGACAAGAATATGGCTACACCTTC	CASSQLRQEYGYTF
-	TRBD1	TRBV29-1	TRBJ1-5	TGCAGCGTGGGCACAGGGGGGATAAATCAGCCCCAGCATTTT	CSVGTGGINQPQHF
many	-	TRBV7-2	TRBJ1-6	TGTGCCAGCAGCTCGTCGGGAAACCCGCTCTCACCCCTCCACTTT	CASSSSGNPLSPLHF
-	-	TRBV2	TRBJ2-7	TGTGCCAGCAGCGGATCCCGGGACGAGGGTCTCTACGAGCAGTACTTC	CASSGSRDEGLYEQYF
-	-	TRBV6-4	TRBJ1-5	TGTGCCAGCAGTGACGACCGGGACTGCGAACAGCCCCAGCATTTT	CASSDDRDCEQPQHF
few	TRBD2	TRBV25-1	TRBJ2-7	TGTGCCAGCAGTGTGGGCGGGAGGATCTACTTC	CASSVGGRIYF
many	TRBD1	TRBV7-9	TRBJ2-7	TGTGCCAGCAGCTCCCGGACAGGGGAAGAGCAGTACTTC	CASSSRTGEEQYF
many	TRBD1	TRBV7-8	TRBJ1-1	TGTGCCAGCAGCTCTTTTCGACAGGGGACTGAAGCTTTCTTT	CASSSFRQGTEAFF